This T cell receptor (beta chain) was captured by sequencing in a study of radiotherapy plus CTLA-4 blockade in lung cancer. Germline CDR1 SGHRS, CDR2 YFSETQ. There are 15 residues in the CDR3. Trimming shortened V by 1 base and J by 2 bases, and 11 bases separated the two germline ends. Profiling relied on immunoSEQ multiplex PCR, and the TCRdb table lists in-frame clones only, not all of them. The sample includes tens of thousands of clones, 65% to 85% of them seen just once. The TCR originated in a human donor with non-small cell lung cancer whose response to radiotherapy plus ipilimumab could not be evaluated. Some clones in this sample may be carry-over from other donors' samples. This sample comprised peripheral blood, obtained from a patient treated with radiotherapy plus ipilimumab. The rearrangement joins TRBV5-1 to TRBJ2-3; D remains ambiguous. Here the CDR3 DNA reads TGCGCCAGCAGCTTGACCTGGCCAACCACAGATACGCAGTATTTT. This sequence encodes CASSLTWPTTDTQYF. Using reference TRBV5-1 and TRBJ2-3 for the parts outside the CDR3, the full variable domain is KAGVTQTPRYLIKTRGQQVTLSCSPISGHRSVSWYQQTPGQGLQFLFEYFSETQRNKGNFPGRFSGRQFSNSRSEMNVSTLELGDSALYLCASSLTWPTTDTQYFGPGTRLTVL.